Reported below is one T cell receptor (beta chain). CDR1 and CDR2 from the germline V gene are KGHSH and LQKENI. The CDR3 loop spans 16 amino acids. Trimming took off 2 bases at V and 1 base at J, with 15 bases between the two ends. The data were taken from a study of CD8 T cells in Susac syndrome. An amount of RNA that ranged from roughly 0.5 to 1 ug was reverse transcribed with random hexamers. TCRdb redid the calling of the immunoSEQ multiplex PCR reads with MiXCR, one entry per CDR3 protein. The sample holds 350,000 to 550,000 distinct CDR3 sequences; around 85% are singletons and the top ten take under 0.15%.

This chain joins TRBV18 and TRBJ2-7; weak D call: TRBD1 (6 bases). The clonotype comes from a human donor with multiple sclerosis. The sequenced material came from CD8+ T cells from PBMCs. The CDR3 nucleotides read TGTGCCAGCTCACCAGTAACGCAGGACAGATCCTACGAGCAGTACTTC. Translated, it gives CASSPVTQDRSYEQYF. The full variable domain, completed using reference TRBV18 and TRBJ2-7, is NAGVMQNPRHLVRRRGQEARLRCSPMKGHSHVYWYRQLPEEGLKFMVYLQKENIIDESGMPKERFSAEFPKEGPSILRIQQVVRGDSAAYFCASSPVTQDRSYEQYFGPGTRLTVT.